This is a list of T cell receptor beta chains from one sample in a study of T cells in Graves' hyperthyroidism and ophthalmopathy. TCRdb itself ran the multiplex PCR reads through MiXCR, one entry per CDR3 protein. The sample shows about 560,000 distinct CDR3 sequences, about half of them seen only once. What was sequenced was peripheral blood or thyroid tissue (not recorded which). The receptors derive from a woman aged 18-29 years with Graves' hyperthyroidism. The CDR3 runs from the conserved cysteine through the conserved F or W. D genes are given only for firm matches. Clone size is given for some rows only: seen once, a few or many times, or a class if the clone is expanded.

many | - | TRBJ1-2 | TRBV10-3 | CAINGQDYGYTF | TGTGCCATCAACGGACAAGACTATGGCTACACCTTC
- | - | TRBJ2-5 | TRBV5-1 | CASRLQKTQYF | TGCGCCAGCAGACTGCAAAAGACCCAGTACTTC
many | - | TRBJ2-5 | TRBV7-9 | CASSPTQETQYF | TGTGCCAGCAGCCCCACACAAGAGACCCAGTACTTC
- | - | TRBJ1-5 | TRBV7-2 | CASSRRTVYSNQPQHF | TGTGCCAGCAGCCGCCGGACAGTTTATAGCAATCAGCCCCAGCATTTT
few | - | TRBJ1-1 | TRBV19 | CASSIRGSEAFF | TGTGCCAGTAGTATACGGGGCTCTGAAGCTTTCTTT
few | - | TRBJ2-2 | TRBV7-9 | CASRGQLNTGELFF | TGTGCCAGCAGGGGACAACTGAACACCGGGGAGCTGTTTTTT
- | - | TRBJ2-7 | TRBV24-1 | CVTQKDTSYEQYF | TGTGTTACACAAAAGGACACCTCCTACGAGCAGTACTTC
- | - | TRBJ1-2 | TRBV7-2 | CASSLDLTPNYGYTF | TGTGCCAGCAGCCTCGACCTGACGCCGAACTATGGCTACACCTTC
many | TRBD1 | TRBJ1-4 | TRBV10-3 | CAISDEGAREKLFF | TGTGCCATCAGTGATGAGGGGGCGAGAGAAAAACTGTTTTTT
few | - | TRBJ1-4 | TRBV5-1 | CASSLRGEGHEKLFF | TGCGCCAGCAGCTTGCGGGGGGAAGGGCATGAAAAACTGTTTTTT
- | TRBD1 | TRBJ2-6 | TRBV7-9 | CASSLAIQGPYGANVLTF | TGTGCCAGCAGCTTGGCCATACAGGGGCCGTACGGGGCCAACGTCCTGACTTTC
many | - | TRBJ2-5 | TRBV7-2 | CASSQARALQETQYF | TGTGCCAGCAGCCAAGCCCGAGCTCTCCAAGAGACCCAGTACTTC
many | - | TRBJ2-7 | TRBV5-4 | CASSSQGNEQYF | TGTGCCAGCAGCTCACAGGGAAACGAGCAGTACTTC
few | - | TRBJ2-7 | TRBV4-2 | CASSSPAGYEQYF | TGTGCCAGCAGCTCACCGGCGGGCTACGAGCAGTACTTC
many | - | TRBJ1-5 | TRBV2 | CASSAWVRNQPQHF | TGTGCCAGCAGCGCCTGGGTACGCAATCAGCCCCAGCATTTT
many | - | TRBJ2-7 | TRBV7-2 | CASSLLWGAYEQYF | TGTGCCAGCAGCTTACTGTGGGGGGCCTACGAGCAGTACTTC
few | - | TRBJ2-2 | TRBV5-1 | CASNLGTTGELFF | TGCGCCAGCAACCTAGGGACCACCGGGGAGCTGTTTTTT
once | - | TRBJ1-4 | TRBV7-9 | CASSFRTTVFF | TGTGCCAGCAGCTTCCGGACCACCGTGTTTTTT
- | TRBD2 | TRBJ2-7 | TRBV14 | CASSPVTSDRWDEQYF | TGTGCCAGCAGCCCGGTGACTAGCGACAGGTGGGACGAGCAGTACTTC
few | - | TRBJ1-2 | TRBV7-9 | CASSLMGARVITF | TGTGCCAGCAGCTTAATGGGGGCGCGAGTGATCACCTTC
many | - | TRBJ1-6 | TRBV7-2 | CASTFWVGGYNSPLHF | TGTGCCAGCACCTTCTGGGTAGGGGGCTATAATTCACCCCTCCACTTT
- | TRBD2 | TRBJ2-6 | TRBV7-9 | CASSPTPGTSSGANVLTF | TGTGCCAGCAGCCCCACCCCCGGGACTAGCTCTGGGGCCAACGTCCTGACTTTC
- | TRBD1 | TRBJ2-2 | TRBV29-1 | CSILTGDETGELFF | TGCAGCATCCTGACAGGGGATGAAACCGGGGAGCTGTTTTTT
many | - | TRBJ1-6 | TRBV7-2 | CASKQTAWDSPLHF | TGTGCCAGCAAGCAGACAGCGTGGGATTCACCCCTCCACTTT
- | - | TRBJ2-6 | TRBV15 | CATSRDRISGANVLTF | TGTGCCACCAGCAGAGATCGGATCTCTGGGGCCAACGTCCTGACTTTC
- | - | TRBJ1-1 | TRBV19 | CASSIGGGWNTEAFF | TGTGCCAGTAGTATAGGAGGTGGTTGGAACACTGAAGCTTTCTTT
once | TRBD1 | TRBJ1-2 | TRBV19 | CASSMGWTGAYGYTF | TGTGCCAGTAGTATGGGATGGACAGGGGCCTATGGCTACACCTTC
- | - | TRBJ1-6 | TRBV25-1 | CASSQERTAYNSPLHF | TGTGCCAGCAGCCAAGAACGAACGGCCTATAATTCACCCCTCCACTTT
- | TRBD2 | TRBJ2-2 | TRBV7-2 | CASSYARREVWTGELFF | TGCGCCAGCAGCTATGCAAGGCGGGAGGTATGGACCGGGGAGCTGTTTTTT
- | - | TRBJ1-1 | TRBV5-1 | CASRPRPRNTEAFF | TGTGCCAGCCGGCCCAGACCGAGGAACACTGAAGCTTTCTTT
few | - | TRBJ2-5 | TRBV19 | CASSIDKGGTQYF | TGTGCCAGTAGTATAGATAAGGGCGGGACCCAGTACTTC
- | - | TRBJ1-1 | TRBV24-1 | CATRTGGPGGDTEAFF | TGTGCCACCAGGACCGGAGGGCCAGGCGGGGACACTGAAGCTTTCTTT
many | TRBD1 | TRBJ2-7 | TRBV7-6 | CASSLGQGGEQYF | TGTGCCAGCAGCCTTGGACAGGGCGGCGAGCAGTACTTC
- | - | TRBJ2-2 | TRBV7-2 | CASSSGSGNTGELFF | TGTGCCAGCAGCTCTGGCAGCGGGAACACCGGGGAGCTGTTTTTT